This TCR beta chain was retrieved from a study of T-cell reconstitution after alpha-beta-depleted transplantation in children. Per germline, CDR1 SGHAT and CDR2 FQNNGV. With 6 bases removed from V and 2 bases from J, the gap between germline ends came to 14 bases. The CDR3 has 15 amino acids. Preparing the TCRbeta library involved the use of unique molecular identifiers. MiXCR was run by TCRdb on the PCR reads, yielding one entry per CDR3 protein. The sample carries about 230,000 distinct CDR3 sequences, around 11% recorded once. This rearrangement joins TRBV11-2 to TRBJ1-5; D not resolved. The clonotype originates from a human donor who donated a stem cell graft to a child with acute lymphoblastic leukemia. Sequenced material: PBMCs from the stem cell graft donor, taken from the stem cell graft. CDR3 sequence reads: CASRPLRVGNQPQHF. The CDR3 DNA reads TGTGCCAGCAGACCCCTCCGGGTTGGCAATCAGCCCCAGCATTTT. Combining the CDR3 with reference TRBV11-2 and TRBJ1-5 gives the whole variable domain EAGVAQSPRYKIIEKRQSVAFWCNPISGHATLYWYQQILGQGPKLLIQFQNNGVVDDSQLPKDRFSAERLKGVDSTLKIQPAKLEDSAVYLCASRPLRVGNQPQHFGDGTRLSIL.